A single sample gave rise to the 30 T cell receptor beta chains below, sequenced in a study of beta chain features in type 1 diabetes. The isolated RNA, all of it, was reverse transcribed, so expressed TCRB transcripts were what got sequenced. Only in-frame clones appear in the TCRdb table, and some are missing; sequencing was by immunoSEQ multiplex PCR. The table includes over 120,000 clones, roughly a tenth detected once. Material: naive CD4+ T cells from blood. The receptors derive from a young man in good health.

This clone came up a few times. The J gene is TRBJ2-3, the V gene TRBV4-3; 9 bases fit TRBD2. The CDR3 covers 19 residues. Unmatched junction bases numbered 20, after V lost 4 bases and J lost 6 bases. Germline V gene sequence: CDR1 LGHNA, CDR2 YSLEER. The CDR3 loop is CASSPRLEAGGGGTDTQYF. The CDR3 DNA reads TGCGCCAGCAGCCCCCGTCTTGAGGCGGGCGGGGGGGGAACTGATACGCAGTATTTT.

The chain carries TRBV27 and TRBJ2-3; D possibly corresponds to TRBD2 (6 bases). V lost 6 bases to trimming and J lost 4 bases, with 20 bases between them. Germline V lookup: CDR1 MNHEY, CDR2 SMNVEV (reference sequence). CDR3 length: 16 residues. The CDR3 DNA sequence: TGTGCCAGCAGCCAACCGGGACTGTCTTTTGCAGATACGCAGTATTTT. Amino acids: CASSQPGLSFADTQYF.

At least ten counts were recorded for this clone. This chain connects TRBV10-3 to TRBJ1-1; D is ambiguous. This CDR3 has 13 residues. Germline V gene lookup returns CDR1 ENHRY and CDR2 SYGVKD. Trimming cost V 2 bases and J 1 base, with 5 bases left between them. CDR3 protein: CAISEPGNTEAFF. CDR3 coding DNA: TGTGCCATCAGTGAGCCCGGGAACACTGAAGCTTTCTTT.

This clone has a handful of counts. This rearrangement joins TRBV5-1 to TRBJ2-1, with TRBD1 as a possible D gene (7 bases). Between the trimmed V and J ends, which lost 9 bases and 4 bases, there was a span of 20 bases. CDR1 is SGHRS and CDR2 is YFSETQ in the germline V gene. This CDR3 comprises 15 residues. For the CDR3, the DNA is TGCGCCACCAACCCGGGCAGGGGGGCTTACAATGAGCAGTTCTTC. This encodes CATNPGRGAYNEQFF.

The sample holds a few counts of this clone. The CDR3: CASSQDTPTGRADEQFF. The CDR3 coding sequence is TGTGCCAGCAGCCAAGATACCCCTACCGGGCGGGCCGATGAGCAGTTCTTC. The gene calls are TRBV14 and TRBJ2-1; possibly TRBD2 for D (5 bases). This CDR3 has 17 amino acids. Germline-derived CDR1 and CDR2 are SGHDN and FVKESK. Trimming removed 0 bases from V and 8 bases from J, with 20 bases in between.

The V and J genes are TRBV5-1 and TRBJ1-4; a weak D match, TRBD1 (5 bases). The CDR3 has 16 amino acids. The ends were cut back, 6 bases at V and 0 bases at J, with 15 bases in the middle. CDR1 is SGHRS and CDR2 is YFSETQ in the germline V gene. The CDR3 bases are TGCGCCAGCACCGCGGGACGGATGGCAACTAATGAAAAACTGTTTTTT. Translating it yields CASTAGRMATNEKLFF.

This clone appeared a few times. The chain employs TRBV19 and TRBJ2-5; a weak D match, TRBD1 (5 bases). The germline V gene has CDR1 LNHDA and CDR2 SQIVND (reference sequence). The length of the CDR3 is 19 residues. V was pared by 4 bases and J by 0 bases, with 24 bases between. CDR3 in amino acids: CASSRRQNWPPTHQETQYF. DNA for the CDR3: TGTGCCAGTAGTAGACGACAGAACTGGCCCCCGACCCACCAAGAGACCCAGTACTTC.

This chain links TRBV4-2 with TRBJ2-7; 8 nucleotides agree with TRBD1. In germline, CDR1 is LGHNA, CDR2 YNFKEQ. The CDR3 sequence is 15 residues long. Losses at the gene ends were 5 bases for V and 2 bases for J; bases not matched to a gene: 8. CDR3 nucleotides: TGTGCCAGCAGCGTTGGACAGGGCCAAACCTACGAGCAGTACTTC. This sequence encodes CASSVGQGQTYEQYF.

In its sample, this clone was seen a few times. In DNA form, the CDR3 reads TGTGCCAGCTGTTGCAGCCCGGGTGCAGATACGCAGTATTTT. Protein sequence: CASCCSPGADTQYF. The chain recombines TRBV6-6 with TRBJ2-3; D not resolved. This CDR3 contains 14 residues. With 8 bases removed from V and 4 bases from J, the gap between germline ends came to 16 bases. CDR1 MNHNY and CDR2 SVGAGI come from the germline V gene (reference sequence).

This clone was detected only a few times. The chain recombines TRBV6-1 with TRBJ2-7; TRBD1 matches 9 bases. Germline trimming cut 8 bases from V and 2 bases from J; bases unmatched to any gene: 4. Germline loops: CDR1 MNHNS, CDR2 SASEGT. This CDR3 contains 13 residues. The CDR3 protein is CASQGQGAYEQYF. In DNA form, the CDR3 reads TGTGCCAGCCAGGGACAGGGTGCCTACGAGCAGTACTTC.

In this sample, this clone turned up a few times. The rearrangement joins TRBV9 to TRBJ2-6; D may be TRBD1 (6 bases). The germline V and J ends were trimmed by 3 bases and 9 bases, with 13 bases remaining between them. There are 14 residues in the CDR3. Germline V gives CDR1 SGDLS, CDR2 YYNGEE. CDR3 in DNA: TGTGCCAGCAGCGCGACAGGCGGTGGCAACGTCCTGACTTTC. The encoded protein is CASSATGGGNVLTF.

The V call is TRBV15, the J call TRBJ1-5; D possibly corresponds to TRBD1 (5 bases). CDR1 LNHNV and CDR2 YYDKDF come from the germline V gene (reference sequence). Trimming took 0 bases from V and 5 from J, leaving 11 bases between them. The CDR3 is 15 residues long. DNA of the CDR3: TGTGCCACCAGCAGAGATAGCGGGACCTATCAGCCCCAGCATTTT. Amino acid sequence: CATSRDSGTYQPQHF.

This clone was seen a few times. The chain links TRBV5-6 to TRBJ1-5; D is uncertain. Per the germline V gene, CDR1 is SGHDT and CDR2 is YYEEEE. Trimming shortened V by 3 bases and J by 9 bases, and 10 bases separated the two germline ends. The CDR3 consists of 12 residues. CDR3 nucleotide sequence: TGTGCCAGCAGCTCGCAACCGGGGCCCCAGCATTTT. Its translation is CASSSQPGPQHF.

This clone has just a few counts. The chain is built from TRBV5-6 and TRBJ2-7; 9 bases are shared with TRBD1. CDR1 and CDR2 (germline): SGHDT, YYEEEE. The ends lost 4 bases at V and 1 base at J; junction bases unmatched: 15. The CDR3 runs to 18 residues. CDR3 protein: CASSRQRRPGQGSYEQYF. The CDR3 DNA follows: TGTGCCAGCAGCCGCCAACGGAGACCGGGACAGGGATCCTACGAGCAGTACTTC.

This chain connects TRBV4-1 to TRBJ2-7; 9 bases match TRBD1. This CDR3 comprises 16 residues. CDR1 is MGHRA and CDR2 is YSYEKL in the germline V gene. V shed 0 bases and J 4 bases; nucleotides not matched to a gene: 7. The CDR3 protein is CASSQDKDRGFYEQYF. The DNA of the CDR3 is TGCGCCAGCAGCCAAGACAAGGACAGGGGCTTTTACGAGCAGTACTTC.

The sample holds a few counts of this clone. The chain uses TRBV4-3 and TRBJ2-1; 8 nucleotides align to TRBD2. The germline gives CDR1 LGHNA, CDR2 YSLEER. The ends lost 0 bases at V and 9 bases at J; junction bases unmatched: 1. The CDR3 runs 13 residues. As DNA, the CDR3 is TGCGCCAGCAGCCAAGATCGGGGGGGTGAGCAGTTCTTC. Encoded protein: CASSQDRGGEQFF.

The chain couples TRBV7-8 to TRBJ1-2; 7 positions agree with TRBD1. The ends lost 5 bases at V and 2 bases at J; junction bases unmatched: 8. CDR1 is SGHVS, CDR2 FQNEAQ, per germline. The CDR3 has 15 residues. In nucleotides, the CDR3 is TGTGCCAGCAGCGGAACAGGGGAGGTCAACTATGGCTACACCTTC. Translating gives CASSGTGEVNYGYTF.

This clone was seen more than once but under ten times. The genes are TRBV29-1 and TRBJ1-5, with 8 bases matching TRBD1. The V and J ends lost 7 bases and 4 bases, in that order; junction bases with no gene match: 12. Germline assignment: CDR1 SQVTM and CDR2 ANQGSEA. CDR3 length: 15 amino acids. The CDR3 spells CSAVKGQGDNQPQHF. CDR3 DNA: TGCAGCGCAGTGAAAGGACAGGGAGATAATCAGCCCCAGCATTTT.

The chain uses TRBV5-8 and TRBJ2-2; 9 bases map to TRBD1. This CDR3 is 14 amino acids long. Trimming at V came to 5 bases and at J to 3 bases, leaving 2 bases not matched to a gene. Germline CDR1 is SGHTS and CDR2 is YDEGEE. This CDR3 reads CASRRTGDTGELFF. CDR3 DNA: TGTGCCAGCAGGAGGACAGGGGACACCGGGGAGCTGTTTTTT.

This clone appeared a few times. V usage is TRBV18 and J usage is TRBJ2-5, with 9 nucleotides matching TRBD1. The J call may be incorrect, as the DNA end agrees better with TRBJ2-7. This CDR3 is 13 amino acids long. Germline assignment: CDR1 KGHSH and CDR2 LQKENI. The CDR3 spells CASSRDRAHEQYF. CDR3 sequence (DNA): TGTGCCAGCAGCCGGGACAGGGCCCACGAGCAGTACTTC.

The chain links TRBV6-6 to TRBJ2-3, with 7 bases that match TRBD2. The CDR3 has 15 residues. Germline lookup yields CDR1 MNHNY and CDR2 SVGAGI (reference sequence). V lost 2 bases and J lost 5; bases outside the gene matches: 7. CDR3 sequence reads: CASSYERGGGDTQYF. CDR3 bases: TGTGCCAGCAGTTACGAGCGGGGCGGGGGAGATACGCAGTATTTT.

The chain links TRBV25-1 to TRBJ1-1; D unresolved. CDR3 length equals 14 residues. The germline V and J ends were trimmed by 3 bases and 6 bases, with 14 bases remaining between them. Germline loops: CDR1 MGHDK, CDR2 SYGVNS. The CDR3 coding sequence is TGTGCCAGCAGTGATAGACGGGGAACTGCTGAAGCTTTCTTT. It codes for CASSDRRGTAEAFF.

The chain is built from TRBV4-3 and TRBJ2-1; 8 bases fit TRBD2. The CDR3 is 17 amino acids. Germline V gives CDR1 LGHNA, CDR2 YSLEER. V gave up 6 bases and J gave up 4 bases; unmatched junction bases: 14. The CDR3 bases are TGCGCCAGCAGGGTACCGGGACTAGGGGGAGGTTACAATGAGCAGTTCTTC. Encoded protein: CASRVPGLGGGYNEQFF.

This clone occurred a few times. The CDR3 DNA sequence: TGTGCCAGCAGCTTGGTGGGACTAGCGGGGAAAGAGACCCAGTACTTC. Its protein product is CASSLVGLAGKETQYF. The chain employs TRBV5-6 and TRBJ2-5, with 13 bases lining up with TRBD2. Trimming removed 0 bases from V and 3 bases from J; junction bases left unmatched: 2. The CDR3 runs to 16 residues. Germline lookup yields CDR1 SGHDT and CDR2 YYEEEE.

CDR3 nucleotides: TGCGCCAGCAGCGTGACTAGCGGGGGGACCACAGATACGCAGTATTTT. Residues: CASSVTSGGTTDTQYF. The rearrangement links TRBV5-1 to TRBJ2-3, with 13 bases fitting TRBD2. V gave up 4 bases and J gave up 2 bases; unmatched junction bases: 4. The CDR3 has 16 amino acids. The germline CDR1 and CDR2 sequences are SGHRS and YFSETQ. The full variable domain, with the rest looked up from reference TRBV5-1 and TRBJ2-3, is KAGVTQTPRYLIKTRGQQVTLSCSPISGHRSVSWYQQTPGQGLQFLFEYFSETQRNKGNFPGRFSGRQFSNSRSEMNVSTLELGDSALYLCASSVTSGGTTDTQYFGPGTRLTVL.

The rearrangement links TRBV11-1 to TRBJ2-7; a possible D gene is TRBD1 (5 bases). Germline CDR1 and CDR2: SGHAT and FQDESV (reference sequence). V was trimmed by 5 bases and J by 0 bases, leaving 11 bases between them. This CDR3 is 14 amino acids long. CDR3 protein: CASSPRQFSYEQYF. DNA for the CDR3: TGTGCCAGCAGCCCACGACAGTTCTCCTACGAGCAGTACTTC.

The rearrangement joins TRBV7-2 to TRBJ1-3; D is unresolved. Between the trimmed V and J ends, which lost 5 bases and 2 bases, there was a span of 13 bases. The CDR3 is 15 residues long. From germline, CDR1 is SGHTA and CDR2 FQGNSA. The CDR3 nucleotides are TGTGCCAGCAGCCCCCTGGGTACAGCTGGAAACACCATATATTTT. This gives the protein CASSPLGTAGNTIYF.

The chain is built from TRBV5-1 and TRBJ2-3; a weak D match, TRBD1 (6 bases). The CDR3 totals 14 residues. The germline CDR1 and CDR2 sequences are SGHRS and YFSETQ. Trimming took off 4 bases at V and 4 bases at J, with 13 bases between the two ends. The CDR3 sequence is CASSRTGLADTQYF. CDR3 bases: TGCGCCAGCAGCAGAACAGGGCTCGCAGATACGCAGTATTTT. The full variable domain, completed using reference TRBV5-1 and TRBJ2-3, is KAGVTQTPRYLIKTRGQQVTLSCSPISGHRSVSWYQQTPGQGLQFLFEYFSETQRNKGNFPGRFSGRQFSNSRSEMNVSTLELGDSALYLCASSRTGLADTQYFGPGTRLTVL.

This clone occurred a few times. CDR3 loop: CASSDGTVGDTQYF. In nucleotides, the CDR3 is TGTGCCAGCAGCGACGGGACAGTGGGAGATACGCAGTATTTT. V usage is TRBV7-2 and J usage is TRBJ2-3; 7 nucleotides align to TRBD1. The V gene's germline CDR1 is SGHTA and CDR2 FQGNSA. The CDR3 spans 14 residues. Losses at the gene ends were 5 bases for V and 5 bases for J; bases not matched to a gene: 7.

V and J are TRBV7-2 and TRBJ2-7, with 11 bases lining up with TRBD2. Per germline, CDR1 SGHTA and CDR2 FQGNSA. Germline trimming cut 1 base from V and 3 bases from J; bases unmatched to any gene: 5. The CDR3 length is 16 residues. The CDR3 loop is CASSLVASGGYYEQYF. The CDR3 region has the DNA TGTGCCAGCAGCTTAGTGGCTAGCGGGGGGTACTACGAGCAGTACTTC. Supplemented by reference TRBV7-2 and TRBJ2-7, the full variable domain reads GAGVSQSPSNKVTEKGKDVELRCDPISGHTALYWYRQSLGQGLEFLIYFQGNSAPDKSGLPSDRFSAERTGGSVSTLTIQRTQQEDSAVYLCASSLVASGGYYEQYFGPGTRLTVT.